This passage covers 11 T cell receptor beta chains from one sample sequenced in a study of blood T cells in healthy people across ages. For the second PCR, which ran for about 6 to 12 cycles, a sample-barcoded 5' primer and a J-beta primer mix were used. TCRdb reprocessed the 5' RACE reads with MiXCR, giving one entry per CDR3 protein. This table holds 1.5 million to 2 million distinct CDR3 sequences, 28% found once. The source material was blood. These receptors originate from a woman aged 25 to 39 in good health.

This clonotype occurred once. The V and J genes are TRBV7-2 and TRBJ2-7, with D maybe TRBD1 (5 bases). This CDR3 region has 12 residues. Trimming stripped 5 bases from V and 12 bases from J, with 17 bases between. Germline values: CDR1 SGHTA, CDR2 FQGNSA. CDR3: CASSGALTTRYF. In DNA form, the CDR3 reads TGTGCCAGCAGCGGGGCCTTAACAACCCGGTACTTC.

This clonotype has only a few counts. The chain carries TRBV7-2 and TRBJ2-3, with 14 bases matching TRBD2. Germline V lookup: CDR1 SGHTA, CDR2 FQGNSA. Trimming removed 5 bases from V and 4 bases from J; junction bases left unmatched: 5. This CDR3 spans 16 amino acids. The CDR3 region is CASSIGTSGSPDTQYF. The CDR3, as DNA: TGTGCCAGCAGCATAGGGACTAGCGGGAGTCCAGATACGCAGTATTTT.

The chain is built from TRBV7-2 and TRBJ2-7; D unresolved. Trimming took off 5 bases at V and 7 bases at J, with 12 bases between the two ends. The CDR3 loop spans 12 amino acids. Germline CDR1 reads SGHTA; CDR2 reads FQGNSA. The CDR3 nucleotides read TGTGCCAGCAGCGGAAGAGGACCGGAGCAGTACTTC. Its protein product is CASSGRGPEQYF.

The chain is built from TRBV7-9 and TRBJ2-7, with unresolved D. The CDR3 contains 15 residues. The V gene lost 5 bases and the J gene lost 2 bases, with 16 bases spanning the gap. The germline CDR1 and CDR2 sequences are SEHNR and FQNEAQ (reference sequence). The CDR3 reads CASSPRAQATYEQYF. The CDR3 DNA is TGTGCCAGCAGCCCACGGGCCCAGGCGACCTACGAGCAGTACTTC.

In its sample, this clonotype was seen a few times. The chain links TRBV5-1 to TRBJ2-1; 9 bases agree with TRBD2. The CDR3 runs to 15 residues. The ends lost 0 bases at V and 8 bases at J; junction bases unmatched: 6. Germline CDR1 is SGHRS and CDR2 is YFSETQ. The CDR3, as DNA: TGCGCCAGCAGCTTGGTGGCGGGGGGGCATGATGAGCAGTTCTTC. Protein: CASSLVAGGHDEQFF.

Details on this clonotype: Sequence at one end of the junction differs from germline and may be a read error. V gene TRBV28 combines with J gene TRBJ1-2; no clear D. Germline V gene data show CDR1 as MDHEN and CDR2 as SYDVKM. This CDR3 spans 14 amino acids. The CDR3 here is CAGSLRPRNYGYTF. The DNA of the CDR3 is TGTGCCGGCAGTCTCCGCCCTAGAAACTATGGCTACACCTTC.

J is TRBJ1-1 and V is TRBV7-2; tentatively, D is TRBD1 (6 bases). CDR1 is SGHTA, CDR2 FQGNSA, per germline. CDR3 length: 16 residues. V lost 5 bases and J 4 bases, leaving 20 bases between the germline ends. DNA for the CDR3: TGTGCCAGCAGCAAGACCGGAAACAGGGAATTCACTGAAGCTTTCTTT. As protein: CASSKTGNREFTEAFF.

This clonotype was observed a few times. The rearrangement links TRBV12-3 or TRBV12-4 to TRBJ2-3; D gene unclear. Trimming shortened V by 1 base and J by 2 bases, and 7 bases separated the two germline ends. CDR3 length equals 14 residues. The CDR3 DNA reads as TGTGCCAGCAGTTTAGGGGTAGTCACAGATACGCAGTATTTT. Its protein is CASSLGVVTDTQYF.

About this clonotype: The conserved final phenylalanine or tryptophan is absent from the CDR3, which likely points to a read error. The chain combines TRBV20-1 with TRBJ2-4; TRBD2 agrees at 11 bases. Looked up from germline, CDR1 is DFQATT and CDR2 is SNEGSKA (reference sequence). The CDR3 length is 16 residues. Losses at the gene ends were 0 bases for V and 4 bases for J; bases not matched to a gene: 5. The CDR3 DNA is TGCAGTGCTAGAGATCCGGGACTAGCGGTTAAAAACATTCAGTACGTC. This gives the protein CSARDPGLAVKNIQYV.

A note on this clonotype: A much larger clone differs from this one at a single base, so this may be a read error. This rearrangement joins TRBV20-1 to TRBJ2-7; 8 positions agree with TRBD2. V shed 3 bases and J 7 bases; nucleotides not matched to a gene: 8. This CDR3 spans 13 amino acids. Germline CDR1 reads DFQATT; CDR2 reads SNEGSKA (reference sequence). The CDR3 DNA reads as TGCAGTGCTAGCCCTAGCGGGCTAAATGAGCAGTACTTC. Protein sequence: CSASPSGLNEQYF.

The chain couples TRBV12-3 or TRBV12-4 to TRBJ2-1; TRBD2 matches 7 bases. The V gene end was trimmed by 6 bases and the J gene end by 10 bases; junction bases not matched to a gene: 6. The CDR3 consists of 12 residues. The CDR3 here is CASSPTSTEQFF. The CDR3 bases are TGTGCCAGCAGCCCGACTAGCACCGAGCAGTTCTTC.